Below are 7 T cell receptor beta chains sequenced from a single sample in a study of CD8 T cells in ankylosing spondylitis. TCRdb reprocessed the 5' RACE reads via MiXCR and lists one record per CDR3 protein. The sample gives roughly 230,000 distinct CDR3 sequences, 18% of which show up once; around 32% is in the top ten. The sample comprised blood, either unsorted or a sorted T cell fraction (not recorded which). Source of these receptors: a male donor with ankylosing spondylitis or in good health (not recorded which).

Only a few counts were recorded for this clonotype. The chain carries TRBV2 and TRBJ2-5; no definite D call. Germline-derived CDR1 and CDR2 are SNHLY and FYNNEI. The CDR3 runs 13 residues. V lost 2 bases and J 1 base, leaving 5 bases between the germline ends. CDR3 sequence (DNA): TGTGCCAGCAGTGAACTTCCCCAAGAGACCCAGTACTTC. Protein sequence: CASSELPQETQYF. The variable domain in full, completed from reference TRBV2 and TRBJ2-5, reads EPEVTQTPSHQVTQMGQEVILRCVPISNHLYFYWYRQILGQKVEFLVSFYNNEISEKSEIFDDQFSVERPDGSNFTLKIRSTKLEDSAMYFCASSELPQETQYFGPGTRLLVL.

J is TRBJ2-1 and V is TRBV3-1, with D possibly being TRBD1 or TRBD2 (5 bases each). CDR3 size: 17 residues. Germline V lookup: CDR1 LGHDT, CDR2 YNNKEL (reference sequence). Trimming took 4 bases from V and 5 from J, leaving 21 bases between them. For the CDR3, the DNA is TGTGCCAGCAGCCCTAAGATTTGGGGGAGAGGGCACAATGAGCAGTTCTTC. This translates into CASSPKIWGRGHNEQFF.

A few counts support this clonotype. This rearrangement joins TRBV6-5 to TRBJ1-1; D call uncertain. CDR1 is MNHEY, CDR2 SVGAGI, per germline. V shed 6 bases and J shed 5 bases, with 7 bases lying between them. The CDR3 length is 11 residues. The CDR3 DNA reads TGTGCCAGCAGGGCCGGGACTGAAGCTTTCTTT. The encoded protein is CASRAGTEAFF.

This clonotype was observed a few times. The chain carries TRBV12-3 or TRBV12-4 and TRBJ2-5, with TRBD2 matching 11 bases. Trimming cost V 5 bases and J 1 base; bases outside gene matches: 3. This CDR3 is built from 15 residues. The CDR3 DNA reads as TGTGCCAGCAGTCCGACTAGCGGGGCCCAAGAGACCCAGTACTTC. This encodes CASSPTSGAQETQYF.

The chain combines TRBV4-1 with TRBJ2-1; 7 bases align to TRBD2. This CDR3 region has 14 residues. Germline lookup yields CDR1 MGHRA and CDR2 YSYEKL. Trimming at V came to 2 bases and at J to 9 bases, leaving 7 bases not matched to a gene. This chain's CDR3 is CASSQLGTIGEQFF. DNA for the CDR3: TGCGCCAGCAGCCAACTCGGGACTATCGGTGAGCAGTTCTTC.

This clonotype was seen more than once but under ten times. This sequence joins TRBV20-1 and TRBJ2-7; the D gene could be TRBD1 or TRBD2 (6 bases each). The CDR3 is 15 amino acids. Trimming cost V 0 bases and J 2 bases, with 14 bases left between them. Looked up from germline, CDR1 is DFQATT and CDR2 is SNEGSKA (reference sequence). DNA of the CDR3: TGCAGTGCTAGAGATCCCGGGGGCGGGACCTACGAGCAGTACTTC. Encoded protein: CSARDPGGGTYEQYF.

For the CDR3, the DNA is TGTGCCAGCAGCCCCGGGACTAGGGTTTCCAATGAGCAGTTCTTC. Its translation: CASSPGTRVSNEQFF. This sequence joins TRBV9 and TRBJ2-1; 8 nucleotides line up with TRBD2. The germline V gene has CDR1 SGDLS and CDR2 YYNGEE. The CDR3 extends over 15 amino acids. Trimming at V came to 4 bases and at J to 6 bases, leaving 9 bases not matched to a gene.